This T cell receptor (beta chain) emerged from a study of CD8+ T cells in alopecia areata. In the study overall: For the treated group, dosing was oral tofacitinib at 5 to 10 mg twice daily. Findings and limits, study-wide: Lesional tissue from the scalp (especially in alopecia totalis/universalis) showed higher clonality than normal scalp.

Treatment of the sample: oral pan-JAK inhibitor, 5-10 mg twice daily. Alopecia areata patients provided lesional scalp punch biopsies and peripheral blood, both collected for the study. It was cDNA, reverse transcribed from extracted RNA, that served as the sequencing template. Profiled with immunoSEQ multiplex PCR; TCRdb holds only in-frame clones, not every one. Of hundreds of thousands of clones in the sample, 60% were seen once. Trimming removed 1 base from V and 7 bases from J, with 11 bases in between. From germline, CDR1 is SGHTA and CDR2 FQGNSA. This CDR3 is built from 14 residues. Worth noting for this clone: Its antigen is unidentified.

Sequencing was performed on CD4+ T cells sorted from blood, taken at roughly week 52, from a patient treated with tofacitinib. The V and J genes are TRBV7-2 and TRBJ2-1; no clear D. The sequence came from a human donor with alopecia areata. The CDR3 bases are TGTGCCAGCAGCTTAGTAATGGTGGGGAATGAGCAGTTCTTC. It codes for CASSLVMVGNEQFF.